Listed below are T cell receptor beta chains from one sample, sequenced in a study of T cells after posttransplantation cyclophosphamide. The table came from immunoSEQ multiplex PCR; TCRdb's copy has only in-frame clones and leaves some out. The counts give roughly 2,600 clones, none of them seen only once; roughly 32% is held by the top ten. Source: PBMCs, taken after allogeneic stem cell transplant with posttransplant cyclophosphamide. The receptors were sampled from a female patient aged 50 to 65 who received an allogeneic stem cell transplant from a related donor, was CMV-positive, and had no GVHD. Some T cells may trace back to the graft donor. Each CDR3 is given with its conserved first and last residue.

v_gene	j_gene	CDR3aa
TRBV10-3	TRBJ2-6	CAISEAQGRSDSGANVLTF
TRBV19	TRBJ1-2	CASTYRAESYGYTF
TRBV7-9	TRBJ2-3	CASSLIAGLTDTQYF
TRBV19	TRBJ1-6	CASRRGEPLHF
TRBV2	TRBJ2-7	CASSLGQGAREQYF
TRBV18	TRBJ1-2	CASSLTKGTGTEDGYTF
TRBV5-5	TRBJ2-7	CASSLLGQGAYEQYF